This TCR beta chain was recovered during a study of cytomegalovirus exposure and HLA in healthy donors (dated by TCRdb to between 2016 and 2019). Regarding the research as a whole: According to an earlier analysis of 550 to 700 of the donors, 150 million to 200 million T cells yielded 117 million unique TCR beta sequences and more than 250 Gb of sequence data. Roughly 320 gigabases of sequencing data and roughly 80 million unique TCR sequences made up an early release that covered approximately 620 HLA-typed donors. Of the roughly 420 genotyped donors, 80% to 90% were placed in the genetic ancestry cluster associated with self-reported Caucasian donors. The study was designed to test whether signatures of past pathogen exposure could be identified by cataloging public T cell receptors. The study used immunosequencing to profile the T cell repertoires of approximately 640 subjects and linked those repertoires to cytomegalovirus serostatus. A separate validation cohort of roughly 130 different subjects was used in addition to the 666-subject first cohort. To predict cytomegalovirus infection status, the study brought together high-throughput TCR immunosequencing, statistical association of individual TCRs with disease status, and machine learning. A later analysis re-examined previously published TCR beta repertoires from 500 to 700 donors and added high-resolution HLA genotyping to investigate patterns of TCR occurrence. In the later analysis, no new phenotypic data were used to find candidate immune exposures; instead, reliance was placed on TCR beta sequences and their occurrence across donors. An earlier analysis of around 540 of the donors applied high-throughput TCR beta sequencing to assess whether each TCR beta V gene segment acted as functional or pseudogenic. Donor age, sex, ethnicity and CMV serostatus were collected together with the repertoire data. A later genetic analysis used genome-wide SNP genotypes for about 60% of the 666 donors, treating that subset as a discovery cohort. All discovery cohort repertoires had been generated on a single sequencing platform. Class I and class II HLA loci were covered by the typing at four-digit resolution. Typing coverage varied by locus: roughly 629-630 donors for A, B, C, DRB1 and DQB1; some 520 for DQA1; 606 for DPA1; around 450 for DPB1. About 5 DR-DQ haplotypes were handled as single units for association and clustering, since linkage in the cohort was strong. Among about 370 genotyped donors of the cohort, an average of approximately 240,000 unique TCR beta nucleotide sequences was sequenced per donor, of which 15% to 20% were non-productive. Summary of the overall study and its limitations: Correlated functional status among segregating V segments might be attributable to linkage disequilibrium, but an unknown experimental factor could not be ruled out. According to a later analysis, most CMV-associated TCR beta chains appeared to be HLA-restricted, and the HLA associations seemed to be driven largely by CMV exposure. Strong co-occurrence of HLA alleles, especially DR and DQ, made assigning TCR associations to individual alleles difficult. HLA typing was unavailable for some donors at each locus, so association tests used only the typed subset. Presence/absence analyses assumed roughly uniform sequencing depth across donors, an assumption that may not hold. The authors suggested that the approach could potentially be generalized to other disease states and immunological phenotypes. Some IMGT-functional V segments, including TRBV6-2 and TRBV6-3, could not be told apart with the 87-base-pair reads, so those segments were excluded. In an earlier analysis of some 500 of the donors, most TCR beta V segments were observed in productive rearrangements about 90% or about 30% of the time, broadly matching IMGT annotations. In a later analysis, HLA-associated TCR beta chains showed more clonal expansion and lower generation probabilities than non-associated chains that were equally common. According to a later analysis, parvovirus B19, influenza, CMV and Epstein-Barr virus appeared linked to several top co-occurrence clusters. Because counts were too low, seventeen rarely observed V segments, including chromosome 9 orphons, were left out of the earlier analysis of a few hundred of the donors. V-gene and J-gene trimming of TCR beta chains was associated with a missense DCLRE1C variant in a later genetic analysis, and the association was replicated in an independent cohort. A total of about 150 TCR beta chains were listed by the study as associated with cytomegalovirus. The cohort was sequenced for TCR beta chains only, and without alpha or paired-chain data the features that could be detected were limited. Most TCR sequences were observed very rarely across donors, whereas some public TCRs were present in many individuals. The sequencing pipeline was judged likely to have produced a cluster of highly shared sequence variants as a technical artifact. The only immune exposure information available for the cohort was CMV serostatus. According to a later analysis, TCR association rates differed among HLA loci, with DRB1 alleles showing the most associated TCRs and HLA-C alleles showing the fewest. A later analysis associated about 18,000 TCR beta sequences with specific HLA alleles at a false discovery rate of 0.05. A further reported finding was that TCR beta sequences accurately predicted the HLA-A and HLA-B alleles for most subjects in the first cohort. Cytomegalovirus status was reported to be diagnosed by the classifier with high specificity and sensitivity in both the original and validation cohorts. In a later genetic analysis, fewer N-insertions in productive TCRs were reported among donors in an Asian-associated ancestry cluster than the 666-donor mean. In vitro tests confirmed that a few of the cytomegalovirus-associated TCR beta chains recognize cytomegalovirus antigens.

In total, roughly 670 healthy bone marrow donors made up the cohort. At the time of sampling, all cohort members were nominally healthy, though unrecorded immune exposures were likely present. The donor was CMV seropositive and was included in the group of 250 to 350 seropositive cohort members. Every donor gave a peripheral blood sample, and the peripheral blood mononuclear cells from that sample were used for TCR beta sequencing. Genomic DNA extraction from the blood cell samples was performed with the Qiagen DNeasy Blood Extraction Kit. The library was produced with the immunoSEQ multiplex PCR assay. A mixture of 60 forward primers for TCR Vbeta segments and 13 reverse primers for TCR Jbeta segments was used in the multiplex PCR. Amplification of the CDR3 region of rearranged TCR beta genes was performed with a multiplex PCR assay on genomic DNA. The amplified TCR beta libraries were sequenced on the Illumina HiSeq System as 87-base-pair reads. The original methods were these. Across the 670 or so repertoires, a later analysis counted 78 million or so unique TCR beta chains, some 11 million of which were shared by at least two donors. To remove PCR and sequencing errors, raw reads were error-corrected and collapsed into unique sequences using a nearest-neighbor algorithm that merged closely related sequences. Alignment of CDR3 sequences to IMGT reference sequences was used to assign V, D and J gene segments. For a sequence to be retained, a match of at least six nucleotides to both a V gene segment and a J gene segment was required. A rearrangement counted as productive if the CDR3 had no stop codons and remained in frame with V and J, and every other rearrangement counted as non-productive. Following IMGT convention, CDR3 was defined as the stretch from the second conserved V-encoded cysteine to the conserved J-encoded phenylalanine. The earlier analysis of fewer than 750 of the donors excluded sequences that lacked an unambiguous match to a single V gene segment. In an earlier analysis of almost 600 of the donors, a V segment was called functional when productive rearrangements were above 56.7%, and segregating when the standard deviation between donors exceeded 5%. A statistical classification framework was built to diagnose cytomegalovirus status from the catalog of TCR beta chain sequences. V and J gene assignment, in a later analysis, came from comparing TCR nucleotide sequences with IMGT/GENE-DB human TR gene sequences. In a later analysis, CDR3 sequences and most-parsimonious VDJ recombination scenarios were assigned using the TCRdist pipeline. A later analysis defined each TCR beta chain by its CDR3 amino acid sequence plus V-gene family, and excluded reads lacking a unique V-gene family. To address suspected cross-contamination and a sequencing artifact, a later analysis removed 450 to 700 highly shared, low-generation-probability nucleotide sequences. In a later analysis, a clonal expansion index for each public chain was calculated from normalized within-repertoire ranks of inferred template counts. In a later analysis, generation probabilities were computed with a VDJ recombination model fitted to out-of-frame rearrangements, and the resulting probabilities were checked against IGoR. A later analysis scored TCR-TCR, TCR-HLA and TCR-CMV co-occurrence with hypergeometric tests, applying a repertoire-size bias correction to TCR pairs. In a later analysis, false discovery rates were estimated by permuting HLA or CMV assignments 20 times. In a later analysis, co-occurring TCRs were grouped using DBSCAN, with TCRdist sequence similarity added in when clustering inside HLA-allele-positive subsets. For co-occurrence clustering, repertoires with fewer than 30,000 or more than 120,000 public chains were excluded, along with a handful of repertoires with anomalous nucleotide sharing. Drawn from immuneACCESS, this table holds only the in-frame rearrangements with V and J called that TCRdb kept. Clones are partly lost; checked studies trace under half to an unresolved V gene and leave the rest unexplained. That table is the source of V, J and clone size, and D and trimming were worked out from the DNA. The sample profile shows roughly 160,000 clones; roughly 80% of them were found once. The top ten hold around 2.2% of the sample.

Points on this clone: Its antigen is not yet known. It has no much larger one-base neighbor in the sample; base qualities were not kept.

V and J are trimmed by 1 base and 5 bases, and the gene matches miss 6 bases of the junction. CDR1 is given as SNHLY and CDR2 as FYNNEI, both from the germline V gene. The CDR3 runs 17 residues from the cysteine to the phenylalanine. Here the CDR3 DNA is all that survives: 51 bases in frame from base 1. The origin of this receptor is a man aged 50-59 years in good health and CMV-seropositive. The sequence joins TRBV2 to TRBJ2-3; the junction holds 13 bases that match TRBD2. Sequences were obtained from PBMCs. The DNA reads as follows: TGTGCCAGCAGTGAAGGGACTAGCGGGGGTTTTGTAGATACGCAGTATTTT. Its coded protein is CASSEGTSGGFVDTQYF.